This T cell receptor beta chain was found in a study of blood T cells in healthy people across ages. Study results and limitations: Unsorted PBMCs blocked a conclusive comparison of naive and antigen-experienced cells.

The V end was cut by 4 bases, the J end by 5 bases, with 14 bases between. The CDR3 runs to 14 residues. CDR1 and CDR2 from the germline V gene are MNHNS and SASEGT. This clonotype was picked up a small number of times. Its antigen is currently unknown. The authors ran a second PCR of 7 to 11 cycles using a sample-barcoded 5' primer and a J-beta primer mix. TCRdb reprocessed the 5' RACE reads with MiXCR, giving one entry per CDR3 protein. This table has about 1.6 million distinct CDR3 sequences, 30% to 35% appearing once. The sequencing input was blood. This sequence joins TRBV6-1 and TRBJ2-5; weak D call: TRBD2 (6 bases). The receptor was isolated from a woman in her twenties or thirties in good health. CDR3 residues: CASSAPTSFETQYF. CDR3 bases: TGTGCCAGCAGTGCCCCGACTAGTTTCGAGACCCAGTACTTC.